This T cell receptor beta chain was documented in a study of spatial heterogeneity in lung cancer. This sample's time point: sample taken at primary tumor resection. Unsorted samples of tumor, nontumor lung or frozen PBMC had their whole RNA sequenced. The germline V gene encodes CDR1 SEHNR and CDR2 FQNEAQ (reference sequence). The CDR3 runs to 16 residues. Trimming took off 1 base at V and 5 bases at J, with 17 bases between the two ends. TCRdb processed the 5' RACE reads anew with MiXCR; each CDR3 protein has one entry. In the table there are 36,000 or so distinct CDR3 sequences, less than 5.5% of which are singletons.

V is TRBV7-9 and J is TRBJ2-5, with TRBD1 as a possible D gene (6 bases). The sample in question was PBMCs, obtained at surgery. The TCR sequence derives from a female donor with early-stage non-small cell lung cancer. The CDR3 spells CASSLEFGGVEETQYF. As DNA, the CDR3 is TGTGCCAGCAGCTTAGAATTTGGGGGCGTGGAGGAGACCCAGTACTTC.